Sequencing of this T cell receptor beta chain was carried out in a study of cytomegalovirus exposure and HLA in healthy donors. Whole-study results and caveats: As a later analysis revealed, the rate of TCR association differed by HLA locus, with DRB1 most and HLA-C fewest.

Researchers ran the PCR with 60 Vbeta and 13 Jbeta primers. Only in-frame clones appear in the TCRdb table, and some are missing; sequencing was by immunoSEQ multiplex PCR. The sample includes 180,000 or so clones, roughly 80% of them seen just once. With V trimmed by 5 bases and J by 1 base, 2 bases remained unmatched. Germline assignment: CDR1 SGHVS and CDR2 FNYEAQ. The CDR3 totals 15 residues. Points on this clone: Its antigen remains unknown.

The rearrangement uses TRBV7-6 and TRBJ2-2; 9 bases align to TRBD1. This clonotype was sampled from a female donor in good health and CMV-seronegative. The specimen sequenced was PBMCs. CDR3: CASSLGQGNTGELFF. CDR3 DNA: TGTGCCAGCAGCCTGGGACAGGGGAACACCGGGGAGCTGTTTTTT.